One sample yielded the 16 T cell receptor beta chains listed below, sequenced in a study of T cell responses to AZD1222 COVID-19 vaccine. Clones were sequenced by immunoSEQ multiplex PCR, and TCRdb holds only the in-frame ones, with some missing. The repertoire includes about 140,000 clones, 85% to 90% of them detected once, and 5.5% sits in the top ten. The sample consisted of peripheral blood, taken on day 0 of AZD1222 vaccination. The receptors were gathered from an adult in good health.

The genes are TRBV11-2 and TRBJ2-1; D gene ambiguous. CDR1 and CDR2 from the germline V gene are SGHAT and FQNNGV. The CDR3 is made up of 15 amino acids. With 1 base removed from V and 0 bases from J, the gap between germline ends came to 7 bases. CDR3 nucleotides: TGTGCCAGCAGCTTAGCCTTAATCTCCTACAATGAGCAGTTCTTC. Translating it yields CASSLALISYNEQFF.

J is TRBJ1-1 and V is TRBV7-9, with a possible D match to TRBD1 (5 bases). The CDR3 extends over 16 amino acids. CDR1 and CDR2 from the germline V gene are SEHNR and FQNEAQ (reference sequence). The V and J ends lost 4 bases and 1 base respectively, with 16 bases between them. The CDR3 reads CASSSVGVMKNTEAFF. In DNA form, the CDR3 reads TGTGCCAGCAGCTCGGTGGGGGTTATGAAGAACACTGAAGCTTTCTTT.

This clone was found a few times. The J gene is TRBJ1-6, the V gene TRBV7-3; perhaps TRBD1 as D (5 bases). The CDR3 spans 16 residues. The V gene lost 4 bases and the J gene lost 7 bases, with 17 bases spanning the gap. CDR1 and CDR2 from the germline V gene are SGHTA and FQGTGA. DNA of the CDR3: TGTGCCAGCAGCTCAACTGGGGGAATGGGGAATTCACCCCTCCACTTT. Protein: CASSSTGGMGNSPLHF.

This sequence joins TRBV30 and TRBJ1-1; 7 positions agree with TRBD1. The junction had 3 bases not matched to a gene; V was cut back by 3 bases and J by 2 bases. The CDR3 has 13 residues. Germline loops: CDR1 GTSNPN, CDR2 SVGIG (reference sequence). DNA of the CDR3: TGTGCCTGGAGGAGACAGGGTAACACTGAAGCTTTCTTT. Its translation: CAWRRQGNTEAFF.

The DNA of the CDR3 is TGTGCCAGCAGCCAAGGGGAGCGAGGGATGCAGCGGGAGTGGACAGGGGGTTACAATGAGCAGTTCTTC. This sequence encodes CASSQGERGMQREWTGGYNEQFF. The chain recombines TRBV14 with TRBJ2-1; 10 nucleotides agree with TRBD1. CDR1 is SGHDN, CDR2 FVKESK, per germline. J lost 4 bases, V lost 1 base, and 25 bases had no gene match. This CDR3 comprises 23 residues.

The rearrangement uses TRBV6-2 or TRBV6-3 and TRBJ2-7; TRBD1 aligns across 10 bases. Unmatched junction bases numbered 7, after V lost 3 bases and J lost 5 bases. The CDR3 runs to 15 residues. From germline, CDR1 is MNHEY and CDR2 SVGEGT. The CDR3 sequence is CASSYVGQGVDEQYF. In DNA, the CDR3 is TGTGCCAGCAGTTATGTTGGACAGGGGGTGGACGAGCAGTACTTC.

The V call is TRBV10-2, the J call TRBJ2-7; unclear D gene. Trimming cost V 2 bases and J 3 bases, with 2 bases left between them. This CDR3 is 11 amino acids long. CDR1 is WSHSY and CDR2 is SAAADI in the germline V gene. CDR3 sequence reads: CASSEGYEQYF. CDR3 coding DNA: TGCGCCAGCAGTGAGGGCTACGAGCAGTACTTC.

The genes are TRBV7-3 and TRBJ2-2; possibly TRBD2 for D (6 bases). Germline V lookup: CDR1 SGHTA, CDR2 FQGTGA. Trimming removed 5 bases from V and 5 bases from J, with 15 bases in between. The CDR3 is 15 amino acids. The CDR3 nucleotides read TGTGCCAGCAGCCAAACGGGCGGAGGGACCGGGGAGCTGTTTTTT. This translates into CASSQTGGGTGELFF.

The chain joins TRBV5-6 to TRBJ1-6; no reliable D call. The CDR3 is 15 residues long. The V and J ends lost 1 base and 11 bases respectively, with 16 bases between them. The germline gives CDR1 SGHDT, CDR2 YYEEEE. The CDR3 DNA reads as TGTGCCAGCAGCTTGAGGCCGGGAGGGTTTCCACCCCTCCACTTT. This gives the protein CASSLRPGGFPPLHF.

The chain recombines TRBV6-5 with TRBJ1-1; no definite D call. The V and J ends lost 2 bases and 0 bases respectively, with 7 bases between them. The V gene's germline CDR1 is MNHEY and CDR2 SVGAGI. The CDR3 runs to 14 residues. CDR3 sequence (DNA): TGTGCCAGCAGTTACAACCCGTTGAACACTGAAGCTTTCTTT. Protein sequence: CASSYNPLNTEAFF.

CDR3 DNA sequence: TGTGCCACCAGCAGGGGGACCCTGGGGGGCATAGGTGAAAAACTGTTTTTT. Protein: CATSRGTLGGIGEKLFF. The chain has TRBV15 and TRBJ1-4; possibly TRBD1 for D (6 bases). In germline, CDR1 is LNHNV, CDR2 YYDKDF (reference sequence). Trimming stripped 3 bases from V and 7 bases from J, with 21 bases between. This CDR3 has 17 residues.

The chain joins TRBV7-9 to TRBJ2-7, with 8 positions matching TRBD2. The V and J ends lost 4 bases and 6 bases, in that order; junction bases with no gene match: 11. CDR1 and CDR2 (germline): SEHNR, FQNEAQ (reference sequence). The CDR3 loop spans 15 amino acids. The CDR3: CASSSAFGRAVEQYF. The CDR3 DNA sequence: TGTGCCAGCAGCTCAGCCTTCGGGAGGGCCGTCGAGCAGTACTTC.

This chain uses TRBV9 with TRBJ2-5; D gene unclear. The CDR3 loop spans 13 amino acids. V lost 0 bases, J lost 0 bases, and 3 bases lay in between. Looked up from germline, CDR1 is SGDLS and CDR2 is YYNGEE. Here the CDR3 reads CASSVGNQETQYF. CDR3 coding DNA: TGTGCCAGCAGCGTAGGAAACCAAGAGACCCAGTACTTC. The variable domain in full, with the rest retrieved from reference TRBV9 and TRBJ2-5, is DSGVTQTPKHLITATGQRVTLRCSPRSGDLSVYWYQQSLDQGLQFLIQYYNGEERAKGNILERFSAQQFPDLHSELNLSSLELGDSALYFCASSVGNQETQYFGPGTRLLVL.

This clone has a single count. The rearrangement joins TRBV3-1 (or the pseudogene TRBV3-2) to TRBJ2-3, with TRBD2 matching over 8 bases. V lost 0 bases to trimming and J lost 1 base; unmatched junction nucleotides: 12. The germline CDR1 and CDR2 sequences are LGHDT and YNNKEL (reference sequence). The CDR3 length is 19 residues. The CDR3 nucleotides are TGTGCCAGCAGCCAAGAACGTCGGGAGGGCCCCGACTGCACAGATACGCAGTATTTT. Protein: CASSQERREGPDCTDTQYF.

V and J are TRBV11-3 and TRBJ1-6; no reliable D call. The CDR3 sequence is 15 residues long. V dropped 1 base and J dropped 4 bases, with 8 bases sitting between them. Germline V gene lookup returns CDR1 SGHNT and CDR2 YENEEA. The CDR3 spells CASSLVSEYNSPLHF. In DNA form, the CDR3 reads TGTGCCAGCAGCTTAGTCAGCGAATATAATTCACCCCTCCACTTT.

The chain has TRBV5-1 and TRBJ1-4; possible D gene TRBD1, 5 bases. Germline CDR1 is SGHRS and CDR2 is YFSETQ. Trimming removed 3 bases at V and 10 bases at J, with 7 bases between. This CDR3 comprises 11 residues. CDR3 sequence: CASSSGTKLFF. CDR3 nucleotide sequence: TGCGCCAGCAGCTCCGGGACAAAACTGTTTTTT.